The present T cell receptor (beta chain) was sequenced within a study of blood T cell repertoires in COVID-19. Study as a whole: Samples taken during acute and convalescent COVID-19 were collected in the United States, Italy and Spain.

Study members were between about 18 and 95 years old and lived in 24 US regions. Clones were sequenced by immunoSEQ multiplex PCR, and TCRdb holds only the in-frame ones, with some missing. The table lists fewer than 250,000 clones, 85% to 90% of them singletons. The CDR3 has 12 residues. CDR1 is SGHRS and CDR2 is YFSETQ in the germline V gene. Trimming cost V 5 bases and J 3 bases, with 9 bases left between them. V usage is TRBV5-1 and J usage is TRBJ2-7, with D possibly matching TRBD2 (5 bases). This TCR was recovered from a woman aged 45 to 65 with acute COVID-19. The sample comprised PBMCs or T cells enriched from blood (not recorded which). CDR3 DNA sequence: TGCGCCAGCAGTGGGAGTAGCTACGAGCAGTACTTC. This encodes CASSGSSYEQYF.